Listed here is a single T cell receptor (beta chain). Its recognized antigen is unknown. Base qualities are not recorded, but no much larger clone differs from it by a single base. Each donor gave one peripheral blood draw, approximately 110 mL on average, collected into heparinised tubes. Naive, central memory, regulatory and stem cell-like memory CD4+ T cells were sorted on a BD FACSAria II using a panel including CD45RO, CCR7, CD25, CD127, CD95 and CD27. All sorted populations exceeded 95% purity. Right away, PBMCs were isolated by Lymphoprep density gradient centrifugation and were stained directly, with no culture step. So that batch effects would be minimized, each experiment stained and sorted samples in pairs, pairing one healthy donor with one patient. The entire amount of isolated RNA was reverse transcribed using the High Capacity cDNA Reverse Transcription Kit, so the sequenced TCRB transcripts were expressed ones. Deep immunoSEQ sequencing was performed on naive, central memory and regulatory T cell samples, with an average of roughly 3.5 million total reads per sample. Sorted cells were lysed in RLT buffer, and RNA was extracted using DNase-treated RNeasy Micro or Mini kits according to cell number. Each cell subset was processed separately to prevent cross-contamination, with patient and healthy donor samples processed together. TCRB sequences were amplified from cDNA with the immunoSEQ multiplex PCR, producing 87-bp fragments spanning the CDR3 region. Sequencing of the amplicons was performed on the Illumina HiSeq platform. As for the original processing: PCR bias was computationally corrected using synthetic template baselines, reads within Hamming distance 2 were collapsed, and singletons that could not be merged were discarded. Reads were aligned against IMGT to assign V, D and J genes, CDR3 length and insertions or deletions at six rearrangement sites. Within each subset, clonotype counts were normalized to the number of sorted cells before true diversity and Gini coefficients were calculated with the tcR R package. The overlap coefficient, calculated on TCRB nucleotide sequences, was used to quantify repertoire sharing. As a proxy for the pre-selection repertoire, out-of-frame TCRB sequences from naive cells were analyzed. TCRdb holds this immuneACCESS table with in-frame rearrangements only. Some clones are missing; in checked studies, unresolved V genes explain under half, and the rest has no known cause. V, J and clone size were drawn from that table, and D and trimming were deduced from the DNA. The sample table contains nearly 700,000 clones; only one count was recorded for roughly 13% of them. The ten largest account for 0.022% of the sample.

Looking up the germline V gene yields CDR1 SNHLY and CDR2 FYNNEI. The CDR3 numbers 14 residues from cysteine through phenylalanine. The DNA shown is the 42-base CDR3, in frame from base 1. The germline V and J ends show losses of 8 bases and 5 bases respectively, and no gene match explains 10 bases of the junction. The data were obtained in a study of beta chain features in type 1 diabetes (dated by TCRdb to the late 2010s). Concerning the study at large: Mean age, gender distribution, total cell number and subset yield did not differ between patients and healthy donors. A total of about 100,000,000 sorted cells were examined across all samples, and RNA yield correlated strongly with the number of cells per subset. Regulatory and stem cell-like memory subsets were isolated from only 8 patients and 8 healthy donors, whereas naive and central memory subsets came from all 28 donors. In the study, TCRB repertoires of sorted circulating CD4+ T cell subsets from recently diagnosed type 1 diabetes patients were compared with those of matched healthy donors.

What the authors observed across the whole study: Type 1 diabetes patients showed a moderate but significant shortening of TCRB CDR3 length in all four CD4+ subsets. Fewer insertions and more nucleotide deletions at VDJ recombination sites were observed in patients with type 1 diabetes, implying thymic rearrangement abnormalities. Naive, central memory and regulatory TCRB repertoires appeared to be more alike among patients than among healthy donors. PCR might favor shorter templates, but patient and control samples were amplified and corrected together, so any skew would affect both groups equally. Because the HLA sub-analyses included only small numbers of individuals, any influence of HLA type on TCRB rearrangement was left unresolved. Because cDNA was sequenced instead of genomic DNA, highly expressing activated cells could be over-represented, though the groups showed no difference in activation or CD3 levels.

Material for sequencing was naive CD4+ T cells from blood. The cell subset or site label, as the study defines it: true naive CD4+ T cells. The chain is assembled from TRBV2 and TRBJ2-3, and TRBD2 matches 7 of the central bases. The source of this sequence is a man aged 18 to 29 with type 1 diabetes. The DNA sequence follows: TGTGCCAGCCTCGAGGGAGGGTTGCGAGATACGCAGTATTTT. Its coded protein is CASLEGGLRDTQYF.